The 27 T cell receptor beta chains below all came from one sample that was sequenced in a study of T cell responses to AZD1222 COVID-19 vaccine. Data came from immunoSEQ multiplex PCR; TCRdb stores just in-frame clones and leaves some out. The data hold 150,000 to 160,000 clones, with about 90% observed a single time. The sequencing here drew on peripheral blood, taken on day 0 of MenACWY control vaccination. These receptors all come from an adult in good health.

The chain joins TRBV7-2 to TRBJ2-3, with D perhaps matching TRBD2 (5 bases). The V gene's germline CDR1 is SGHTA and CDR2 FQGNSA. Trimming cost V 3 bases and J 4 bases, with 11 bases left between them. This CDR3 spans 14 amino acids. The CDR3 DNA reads TGTGCCAGCAGCTTTATGTCCGGGGCAGATACGCAGTATTTT. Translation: CASSFMSGADTQYF. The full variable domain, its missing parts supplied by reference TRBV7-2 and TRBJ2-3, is GAGVSQSPSNKVTEKGKDVELRCDPISGHTALYWYRQSLGQGLEFLIYFQGNSAPDKSGLPSDRFSAERTGGSVSTLTIQRTQQEDSAVYLCASSFMSGADTQYFGPGTRLTVL.

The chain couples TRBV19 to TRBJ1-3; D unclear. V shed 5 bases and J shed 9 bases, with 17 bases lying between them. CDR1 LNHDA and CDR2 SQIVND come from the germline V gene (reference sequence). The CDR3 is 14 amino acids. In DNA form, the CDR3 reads TGTGCCAGTAGTCCGGACTACGGCCGGAGCACCATATATTTT. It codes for CASSPDYGRSTIYF.

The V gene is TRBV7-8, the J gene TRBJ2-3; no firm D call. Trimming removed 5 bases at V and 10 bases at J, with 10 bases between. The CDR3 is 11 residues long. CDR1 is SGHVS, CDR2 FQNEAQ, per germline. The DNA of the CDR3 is TGTGCCAGCAGCCCCTTTGAGGCGCAGTATTTT. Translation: CASSPFEAQYF.

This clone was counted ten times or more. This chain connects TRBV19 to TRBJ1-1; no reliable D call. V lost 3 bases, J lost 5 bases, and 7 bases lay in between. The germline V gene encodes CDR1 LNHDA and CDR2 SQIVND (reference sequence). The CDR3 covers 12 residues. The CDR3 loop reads CASSIMGTEAFF. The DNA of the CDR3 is TGTGCCAGTAGTATCATGGGGACTGAAGCTTTCTTT.

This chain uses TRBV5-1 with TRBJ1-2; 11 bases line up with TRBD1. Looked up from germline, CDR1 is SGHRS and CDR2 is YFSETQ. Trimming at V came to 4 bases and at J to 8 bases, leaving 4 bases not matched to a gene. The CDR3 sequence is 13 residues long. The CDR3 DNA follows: TGCGCCAGCAGCCCGGACAGGGGGCTCGGCTACACCTTC. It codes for CASSPDRGLGYTF.

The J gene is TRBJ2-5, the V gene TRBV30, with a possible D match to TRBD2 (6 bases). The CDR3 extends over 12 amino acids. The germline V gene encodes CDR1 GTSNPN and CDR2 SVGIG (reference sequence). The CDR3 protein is CGDRRGQETQYF. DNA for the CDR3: TGTGGAGATAGGAGGGGCCAAGAGACCCAGTACTTC.

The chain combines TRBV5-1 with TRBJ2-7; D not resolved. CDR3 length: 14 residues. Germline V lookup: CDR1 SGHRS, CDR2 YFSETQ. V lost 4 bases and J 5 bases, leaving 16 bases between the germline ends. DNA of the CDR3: TGCGCCAGCAGCCCCCATCAAGCACTACACGAGCAGTACGTC. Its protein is CASSPHQALHEQYV.

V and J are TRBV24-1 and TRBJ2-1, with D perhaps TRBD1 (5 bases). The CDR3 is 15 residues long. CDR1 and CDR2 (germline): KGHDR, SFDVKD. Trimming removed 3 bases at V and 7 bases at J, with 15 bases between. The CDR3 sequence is CATSDRGKAWNEQFF. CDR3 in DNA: TGTGCCACCAGTGATAGGGGAAAGGCGTGGAATGAGCAGTTCTTC.

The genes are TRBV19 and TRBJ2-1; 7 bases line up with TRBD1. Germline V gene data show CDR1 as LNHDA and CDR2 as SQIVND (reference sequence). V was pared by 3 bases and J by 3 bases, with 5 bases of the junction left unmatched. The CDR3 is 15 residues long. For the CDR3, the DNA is TGTGCCAGTAGTATGAACAGGGGATTCTACAATGAGCAGTTCTTC. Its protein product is CASSMNRGFYNEQFF.

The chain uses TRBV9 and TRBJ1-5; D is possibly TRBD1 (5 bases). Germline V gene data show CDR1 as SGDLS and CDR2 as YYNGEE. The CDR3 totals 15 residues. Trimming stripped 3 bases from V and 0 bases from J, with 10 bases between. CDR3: CASSGVGASNQPQHF. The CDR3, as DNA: TGTGCCAGCAGCGGGGTAGGGGCTAGCAATCAGCCCCAGCATTTT.

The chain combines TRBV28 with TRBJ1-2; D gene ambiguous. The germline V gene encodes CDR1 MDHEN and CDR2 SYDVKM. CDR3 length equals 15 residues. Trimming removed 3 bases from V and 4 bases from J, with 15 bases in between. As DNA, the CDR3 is TGTGCCAGCAGTTTGCCACGGCCCGCAGGCTATGGCTACACCTTC. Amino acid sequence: CASSLPRPAGYGYTF.

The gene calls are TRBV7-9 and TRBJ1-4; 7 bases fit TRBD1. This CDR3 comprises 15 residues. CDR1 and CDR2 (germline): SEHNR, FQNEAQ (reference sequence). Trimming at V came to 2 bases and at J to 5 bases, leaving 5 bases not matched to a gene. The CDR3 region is CASSLRGRENEKLFF. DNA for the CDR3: TGTGCCAGCAGCTTAAGGGGGCGAGAGAATGAAAAACTGTTTTTT.

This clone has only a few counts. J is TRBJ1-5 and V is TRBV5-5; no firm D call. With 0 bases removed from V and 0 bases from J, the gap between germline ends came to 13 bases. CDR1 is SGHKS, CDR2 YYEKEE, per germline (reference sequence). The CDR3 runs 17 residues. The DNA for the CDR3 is TGTGCCAGCAGCTTGGGTAGGGAAAGGCATAGCAATCAGCCCCAGCATTTT. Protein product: CASSLGRERHSNQPQHF.

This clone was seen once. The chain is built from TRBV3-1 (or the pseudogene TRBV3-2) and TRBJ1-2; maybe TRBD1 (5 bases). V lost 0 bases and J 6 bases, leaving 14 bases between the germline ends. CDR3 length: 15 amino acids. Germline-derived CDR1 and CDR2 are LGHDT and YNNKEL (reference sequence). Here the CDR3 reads CASSQDWRRAHGYTF. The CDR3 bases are TGTGCCAGCAGCCAAGATTGGCGCAGGGCGCATGGCTACACCTTC.

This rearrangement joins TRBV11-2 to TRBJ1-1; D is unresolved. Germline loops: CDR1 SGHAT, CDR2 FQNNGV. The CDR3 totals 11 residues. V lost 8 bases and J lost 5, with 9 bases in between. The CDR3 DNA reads TGTGCCAGCCTAGGAGGTACTGAAGCTTTCTTT. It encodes CASLGGTEAFF.

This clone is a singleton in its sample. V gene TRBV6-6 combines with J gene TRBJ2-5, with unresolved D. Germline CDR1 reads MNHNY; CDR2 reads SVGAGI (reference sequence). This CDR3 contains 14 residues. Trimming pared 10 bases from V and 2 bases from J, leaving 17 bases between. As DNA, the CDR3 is TGTGCCACAGGCACGTATCTTCCACAAGAGACCCAGTACTTC. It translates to CATGTYLPQETQYF.

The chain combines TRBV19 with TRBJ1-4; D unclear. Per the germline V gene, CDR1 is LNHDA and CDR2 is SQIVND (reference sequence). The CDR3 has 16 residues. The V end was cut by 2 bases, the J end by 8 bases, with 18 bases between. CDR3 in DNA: TGTGCCAGTAGTATAACACGCGGGGTAGGCGGCGAAAAACTGTTTTTT. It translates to CASSITRGVGGEKLFF.

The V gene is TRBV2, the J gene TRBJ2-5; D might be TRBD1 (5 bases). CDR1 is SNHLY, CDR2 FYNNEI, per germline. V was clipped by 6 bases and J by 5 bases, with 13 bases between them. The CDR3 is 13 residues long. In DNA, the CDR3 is TGTGCCAGCAGCAAGGGGCCTGGGGAGACCCAGTACTTC. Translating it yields CASSKGPGETQYF.

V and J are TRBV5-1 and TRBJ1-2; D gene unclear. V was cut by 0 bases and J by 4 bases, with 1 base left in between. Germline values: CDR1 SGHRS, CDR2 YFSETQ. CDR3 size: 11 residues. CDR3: CASSLGYGYTF. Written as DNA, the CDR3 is TGCGCCAGCAGCTTGGGCTATGGCTACACCTTC. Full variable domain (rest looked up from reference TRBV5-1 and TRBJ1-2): KAGVTQTPRYLIKTRGQQVTLSCSPISGHRSVSWYQQTPGQGLQFLFEYFSETQRNKGNFPGRFSGRQFSNSRSEMNVSTLELGDSALYLCASSLGYGYTFGSGTRLTVV.

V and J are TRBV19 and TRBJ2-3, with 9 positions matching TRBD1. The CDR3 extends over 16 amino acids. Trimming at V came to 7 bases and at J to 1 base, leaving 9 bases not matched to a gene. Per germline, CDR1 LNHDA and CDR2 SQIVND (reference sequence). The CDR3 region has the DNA TGTGCCAGTACACCCCGGACAGGGGTGCGCACAGATACGCAGTATTTT. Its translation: CASTPRTGVRTDTQYF.

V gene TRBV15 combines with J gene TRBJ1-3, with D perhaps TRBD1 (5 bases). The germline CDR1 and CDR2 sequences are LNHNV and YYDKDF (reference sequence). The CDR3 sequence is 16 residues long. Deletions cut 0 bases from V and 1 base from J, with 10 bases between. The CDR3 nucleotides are TGTGCCACCAGCAGAGAGGGCAGGGCATCTGGAAACACCATATATTTT. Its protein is CATSREGRASGNTIYF.

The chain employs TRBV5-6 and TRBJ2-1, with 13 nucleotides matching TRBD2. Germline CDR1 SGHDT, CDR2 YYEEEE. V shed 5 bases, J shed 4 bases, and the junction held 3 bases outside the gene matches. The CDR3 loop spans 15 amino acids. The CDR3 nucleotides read TGTGCCAGCAGAAAGGGACTAGCGGGATACAATGAGCAGTTCTTC. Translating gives CASRKGLAGYNEQFF.

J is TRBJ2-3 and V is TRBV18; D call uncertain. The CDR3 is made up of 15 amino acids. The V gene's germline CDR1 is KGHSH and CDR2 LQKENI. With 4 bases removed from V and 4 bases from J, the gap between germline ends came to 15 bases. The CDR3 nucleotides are TGTGCCAGCTCACTCACCGGCGGATTCGCAGATACGCAGTATTTT. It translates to CASSLTGGFADTQYF. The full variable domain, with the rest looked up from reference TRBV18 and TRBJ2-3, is NAGVMQNPRHLVRRRGQEARLRCSPMKGHSHVYWYRQLPEEGLKFMVYLQKENIIDESGMPKERFSAEFPKEGPSILRIQQVVRGDSAAYFCASSLTGGFADTQYFGPGTRLTVL.

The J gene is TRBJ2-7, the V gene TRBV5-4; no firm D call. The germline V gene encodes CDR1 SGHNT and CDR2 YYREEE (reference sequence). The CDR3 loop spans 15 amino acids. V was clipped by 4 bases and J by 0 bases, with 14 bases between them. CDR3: CASSPGGVSSYEQYF. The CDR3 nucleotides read TGTGCCAGCAGCCCGGGTGGGGTAAGCTCCTACGAGCAGTACTTC. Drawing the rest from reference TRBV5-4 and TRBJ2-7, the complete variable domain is ETGVTQSPTHLIKTRGQQVTLRCSSQSGHNTVSWYQQALGQGPQFIFQYYREEENGRGNFPPRFSGLQFPNYSSELNVNALELDDSALYLCASSPGGVSSYEQYFGPGTRLTVT.

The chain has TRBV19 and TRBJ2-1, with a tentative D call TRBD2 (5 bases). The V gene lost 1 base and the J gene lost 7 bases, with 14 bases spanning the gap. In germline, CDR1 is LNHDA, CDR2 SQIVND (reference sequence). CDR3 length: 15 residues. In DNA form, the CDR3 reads TGTGCCAGTAGTATAGTCTCCCTCCGGAGGAATGAGCAGTTCTTC. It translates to CASSIVSLRRNEQFF.

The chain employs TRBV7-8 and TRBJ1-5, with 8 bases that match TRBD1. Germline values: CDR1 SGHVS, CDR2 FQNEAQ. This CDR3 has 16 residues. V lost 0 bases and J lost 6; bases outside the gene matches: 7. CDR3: CASSLAPGGVTQPQHF. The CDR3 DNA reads TGTGCCAGCAGCTTAGCCCCAGGGGGCGTCACTCAGCCCCAGCATTTT.

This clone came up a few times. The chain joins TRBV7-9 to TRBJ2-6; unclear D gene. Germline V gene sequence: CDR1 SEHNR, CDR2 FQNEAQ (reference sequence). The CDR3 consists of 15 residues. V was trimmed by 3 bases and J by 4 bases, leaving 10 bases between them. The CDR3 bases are TGTGCCAGCAGCTTCGATTTCGGCGGGGCCAACGTCCTGACTTTC. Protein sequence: CASSFDFGGANVLTF.